Below are 3 T cell receptor beta chains sequenced from a single sample in a study of graft-versus-host responses after intestinal transplantation. No antigens are known for them. Sequencing was performed with immunoSEQ multiplex PCR; in TCRdb, only in-frame clones are kept and a portion is missing. The sample has around 99,000 clones, roughly 87% seen once. The sequencing used unstimulated CD4+ T cells sorted from spleen or lymph node cells, collected before transplant. The receptors here all came from a human donor who was the organ donor for an intestinal transplant.

On this clone: A much larger clonotype is one base distant, so this may be a read error. Distinct nucleotide sequences in the sample also encode this CDR3. The chain employs TRBV5-4 and TRBJ2-2, with TRBD2 matching over 8 bases. The V gene end was trimmed by 5 bases and the J gene end by 1 base; junction bases not matched to a gene: 10. CDR3 size: 17 residues. CDR1 and CDR2 (germline): SGHNT, YYREEE (reference sequence). The CDR3 here is CASRAGLAGGNTGELFF. The DNA for the CDR3 is TGTGCCAGCAGGGCGGGCCTCGCGGGGGGGAACACCGGGGAGCTGTTTTTT.

This sequence joins TRBV19 and TRBJ2-3; 10 positions agree with TRBD2. Germline loops: CDR1 LNHDA, CDR2 SQIVND (reference sequence). V was clipped by 5 bases and J by 2 bases; unmatched bases: 4. The CDR3 is 15 residues long. CDR3 residues: CASSVSGRATDTQYF. The CDR3 DNA reads TGTGCCAGTAGTGTGAGCGGGAGGGCCACAGATACGCAGTATTTT.

The rearrangement joins TRBV6-6 to TRBJ2-7, with TRBD1 identical over 11 bases. CDR3 size: 14 residues. The germline CDR1 and CDR2 sequences are MNHNY and SVGAGI (reference sequence). The V and J ends lost 5 bases and 5 bases, in that order; junction bases with no gene match: 5. CDR3 DNA: TGTGCCAGCAGTCGGACAGGGGGCGTCGACGAGCAGTACTTC. It encodes CASSRTGGVDEQYF.